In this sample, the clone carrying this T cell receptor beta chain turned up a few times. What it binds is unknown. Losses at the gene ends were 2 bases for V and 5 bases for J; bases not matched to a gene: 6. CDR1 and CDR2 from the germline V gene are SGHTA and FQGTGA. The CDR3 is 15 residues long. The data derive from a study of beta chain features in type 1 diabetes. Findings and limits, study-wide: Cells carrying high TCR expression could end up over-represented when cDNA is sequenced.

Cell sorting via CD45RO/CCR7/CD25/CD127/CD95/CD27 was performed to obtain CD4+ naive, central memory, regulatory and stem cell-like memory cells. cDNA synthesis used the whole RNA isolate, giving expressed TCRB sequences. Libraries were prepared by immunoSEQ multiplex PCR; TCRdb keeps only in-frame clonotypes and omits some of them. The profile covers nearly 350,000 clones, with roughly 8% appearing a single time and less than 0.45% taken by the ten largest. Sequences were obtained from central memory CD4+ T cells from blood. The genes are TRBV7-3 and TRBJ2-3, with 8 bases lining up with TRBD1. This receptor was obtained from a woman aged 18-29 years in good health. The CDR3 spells CASSLFQGAGDTQYF. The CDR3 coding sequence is TGTGCCAGCAGCTTATTTCAGGGGGCGGGAGATACGCAGTATTTT.